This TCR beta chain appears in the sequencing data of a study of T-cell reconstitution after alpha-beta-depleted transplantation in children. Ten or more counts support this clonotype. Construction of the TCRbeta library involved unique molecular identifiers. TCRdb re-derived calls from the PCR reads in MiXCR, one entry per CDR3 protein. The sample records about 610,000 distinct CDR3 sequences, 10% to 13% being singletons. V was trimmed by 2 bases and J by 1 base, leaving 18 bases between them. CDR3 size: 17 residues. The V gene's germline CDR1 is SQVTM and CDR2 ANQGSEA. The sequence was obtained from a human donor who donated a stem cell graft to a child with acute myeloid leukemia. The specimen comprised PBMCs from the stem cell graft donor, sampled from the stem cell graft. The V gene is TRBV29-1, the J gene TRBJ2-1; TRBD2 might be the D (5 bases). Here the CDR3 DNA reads TGCAGCGTTGAATTCGGCGACTACTCCCTATCCTACAATGAGCAGTTCTTC. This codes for CSVEFGDYSLSYNEQFF.